What follows are 25 T cell receptor beta chains derived from one specimen sequenced in a study of T cell clusters in autoimmune cytopenias (dated by TCRdb to about 2019). Per sample, approximately 0.25 ug of peripheral blood genomic DNA, approximately 38,000 genome equivalents, was used for TRB amplification. Sequencing took place on an Illumina MiSeq. Multiplex PCR with a touch-down protocol amplified TRB rearrangements, with the TRB-A and TRB-B primer pools combined in a single tube. After reprocessing by TCRdb, each CDR3 protein sequence is one entry, and no DNA is given. This sample's table has entries for some 7,400 distinct CDR3 sequences. The top ten hold 20% to 25% of the sample. This same sample was also taken into another study, of T cell repertoires in aging, cancer and after chemotherapy.

The sample consisted of peripheral blood. The source is a human donor in good health.

The chain carries TRBV5-1 and TRBJ2-7; TCRdb's D call of TRBD1 is untestable without DNA. The germline gives CDR1 SGHRS, CDR2 YFSETQ. The CDR3 contains 15 residues. CDR3 sequence reads: CASSFSRGGSYEQYF.

The chain uses TRBV6-1 and TRBJ2-7; TCRdb picks TRBD1, but there is no DNA to check that call. CDR1 is MNHNS, CDR2 SASEGT, per germline. This CDR3 spans 12 amino acids. The CDR3: CASSRAEYEQYF.

The chain is built from TRBV27 and TRBJ1-1. Germline V gene data show CDR1 as MNHEY and CDR2 as SMNVEV (reference sequence). The CDR3 consists of 13 residues. This CDR3 is CASSLTSNTEAFF.

This chain uses TRBV12-3 or TRBV12-4 with TRBJ2-3. The CDR3 contains 13 residues. This CDR3 is CASSFELGDTQYF.

In terms of frequency, this clonotype is medium-sized (0.01 to 0.1%). The chain combines TRBV6-5 with TRBJ2-2. CDR3 length: 13 amino acids. The germline V gene encodes CDR1 MNHEY and CDR2 SVGAGI. CDR3 region: CASSQRSIGELFF.

This clonotype shows up as medium-sized (0.01 to 0.1%) by frequency. V usage is TRBV11-1 and J usage is TRBJ2-3. From germline, CDR1 is SGHAT and CDR2 FQDESV (reference sequence). The length of the CDR3 is 15 residues. CDR3: CASSFTWGSTDTQYF.

The chain recombines TRBV6-5 with TRBJ1-6; the TRBD1 assignment by TCRdb is unverifiable without DNA. This CDR3 has 15 residues. Germline CDR1 and CDR2: MNHEY and SVGAGI. The CDR3 is CASSYSTGGSSPLHF.

The chain couples TRBV18 to TRBJ1-4. CDR3 length: 14 residues. The germline gives CDR1 KGHSH, CDR2 LQKENI. The CDR3 sequence is CASSPVDRAEKLFF.

According to its frequency, this clonotype is medium-sized. V and J are TRBV18 and TRBJ1-6. Per the germline V gene, CDR1 is KGHSH and CDR2 is LQKENI. This CDR3 is 12 amino acids long. CDR3 sequence: CASSGGNSPLHF.

The chain is built from TRBV6-1 and TRBJ1-2; TCRdb's D call of TRBD1 is untestable without DNA. CDR1 and CDR2 (germline): MNHNS, SASEGT. The CDR3 covers 15 residues. The CDR3 is CASSPTGIPNYGYTF.

The chain carries TRBV5-1 and TRBJ2-3; TCRdb selects TRBD1, and the lack of DNA leaves this call unchecked. This CDR3 has 16 amino acids. Germline assignment: CDR1 SGHRS and CDR2 YFSETQ. CDR3 loop: CASSLDPGASTDTQYF.

The CDR3 protein is CASSFGGRIEQYF. This chain uses TRBV27 with TRBJ2-7; absent DNA, TCRdb's TRBD2 call cannot be checked. Germline CDR1 MNHEY, CDR2 SMNVEV (reference sequence). The CDR3 length is 13 residues.

Judged by frequency, this clonotype is medium-sized (0.01 to 0.1%). The rearrangement uses TRBV29-1 and TRBJ2-2; TCRdb calls TRBD1, which cannot be checked without DNA. The CDR3 has 14 amino acids. The germline CDR1 and CDR2 sequences are SQVTM and ANQGSEA. The CDR3 loop reads CSAWDRGSTGELFF.

The chain is built from TRBV5-1 and TRBJ2-1. This CDR3 region has 14 residues. Germline V gene sequence: CDR1 SGHRS, CDR2 YFSETQ. The CDR3 sequence is CASSLEGTYNEQFF.

The CDR3 protein is CASSRTGELFF. The chain couples TRBV7-9 to TRBJ2-2. The CDR3 runs 11 residues. The V gene's germline CDR1 is SEHNR and CDR2 FQNEAQ (reference sequence). The full variable domain, in which reference TRBV7-9 and TRBJ2-2 provide the parts outside the CDR3, is DTGVSQNPRHKITKRGQNVTFRCDPISEHNRLYWYRQTLGQGPEFLTYFQNEAQLEKSRLLSDRFSAERPKGSFSTLEIQRTEQGDSAMYLCASSRTGELFFGEGSRLTVL.

J is TRBJ2-7 and V is TRBV6-1; the TCRdb D gene call, TRBD1, has no DNA to confirm it. The length of the CDR3 is 13 residues. Germline assignment: CDR1 MNHNS and CDR2 SASEGT. The CDR3 is CACTGTPPYEQYF.

This clonotype counts as medium-sized by frequency. This chain connects TRBV6-5 to TRBJ2-3. Per the germline V gene, CDR1 is MNHEY and CDR2 is SVGAGI. This CDR3 is 11 amino acids long. This CDR3 is CASSYFDTQYF.

Judged by frequency, this clonotype is medium-sized. This chain links TRBV29-1 with TRBJ1-4; the TCRdb D gene call, TRBD1, has no DNA to confirm it. Germline lookup yields CDR1 SQVTM and CDR2 ANQGSEA. The length of the CDR3 is 15 residues. CDR3 region: CSGITGGEDDEKLFF.

The chain is built from TRBV6-1 and TRBJ2-1; without DNA, the TCRdb call of TRBD2 cannot be checked. This CDR3 region has 15 residues. The V gene's germline CDR1 is MNHNS and CDR2 SASEGT. CDR3 amino acids: CASIWTSGDPNEQFF.

The chain couples TRBV27 to TRBJ1-5. The CDR3 has 14 residues. In germline, CDR1 is MNHEY, CDR2 SMNVEV (reference sequence). This chain's CDR3 is CASSLDGSNQPQHF.

This chain links TRBV19 with TRBJ1-5; without DNA, the TCRdb call of TRBD1 cannot be checked. The CDR3 is made up of 15 amino acids. Germline CDR1 and CDR2: LNHDA and SQIVND (reference sequence). The CDR3 is CASFSRQGMNQPQHF.

This clonotype is deemed medium-sized (0.01 to 0.1%) by its frequency. V usage is TRBV29-1 and J usage is TRBJ1-3. Germline V gene data show CDR1 as SQVTM and CDR2 as ANQGSEA. The CDR3 contains 13 residues. The CDR3 spells CSVEGKSGNTIYF.

This chain connects TRBV30 to TRBJ1-1. The length of the CDR3 is 13 residues. The V gene's germline CDR1 is GTSNPN and CDR2 SVGIG (reference sequence). CDR3 sequence: CAWSVGLNTEAFF.

This clonotype is classed as medium-sized (0.01 to 0.1%) by frequency. The rearrangement uses TRBV29-1 and TRBJ2-7; checking the TCRdb D call of TRBD1 is not possible without DNA. This CDR3 is built from 15 residues. The germline V gene encodes CDR1 SQVTM and CDR2 ANQGSEA. CDR3 amino acids: CSVLPGRGRNYEQYF.

V is TRBV7-2 and J is TRBJ1-4; TCRdb designates TRBD1, a call that cannot be tested without DNA. Germline V gene data show CDR1 as SGHTA and CDR2 as FQGNSA. The CDR3 is 13 amino acids. CDR3 sequence: CASSRQSNEKLFF.